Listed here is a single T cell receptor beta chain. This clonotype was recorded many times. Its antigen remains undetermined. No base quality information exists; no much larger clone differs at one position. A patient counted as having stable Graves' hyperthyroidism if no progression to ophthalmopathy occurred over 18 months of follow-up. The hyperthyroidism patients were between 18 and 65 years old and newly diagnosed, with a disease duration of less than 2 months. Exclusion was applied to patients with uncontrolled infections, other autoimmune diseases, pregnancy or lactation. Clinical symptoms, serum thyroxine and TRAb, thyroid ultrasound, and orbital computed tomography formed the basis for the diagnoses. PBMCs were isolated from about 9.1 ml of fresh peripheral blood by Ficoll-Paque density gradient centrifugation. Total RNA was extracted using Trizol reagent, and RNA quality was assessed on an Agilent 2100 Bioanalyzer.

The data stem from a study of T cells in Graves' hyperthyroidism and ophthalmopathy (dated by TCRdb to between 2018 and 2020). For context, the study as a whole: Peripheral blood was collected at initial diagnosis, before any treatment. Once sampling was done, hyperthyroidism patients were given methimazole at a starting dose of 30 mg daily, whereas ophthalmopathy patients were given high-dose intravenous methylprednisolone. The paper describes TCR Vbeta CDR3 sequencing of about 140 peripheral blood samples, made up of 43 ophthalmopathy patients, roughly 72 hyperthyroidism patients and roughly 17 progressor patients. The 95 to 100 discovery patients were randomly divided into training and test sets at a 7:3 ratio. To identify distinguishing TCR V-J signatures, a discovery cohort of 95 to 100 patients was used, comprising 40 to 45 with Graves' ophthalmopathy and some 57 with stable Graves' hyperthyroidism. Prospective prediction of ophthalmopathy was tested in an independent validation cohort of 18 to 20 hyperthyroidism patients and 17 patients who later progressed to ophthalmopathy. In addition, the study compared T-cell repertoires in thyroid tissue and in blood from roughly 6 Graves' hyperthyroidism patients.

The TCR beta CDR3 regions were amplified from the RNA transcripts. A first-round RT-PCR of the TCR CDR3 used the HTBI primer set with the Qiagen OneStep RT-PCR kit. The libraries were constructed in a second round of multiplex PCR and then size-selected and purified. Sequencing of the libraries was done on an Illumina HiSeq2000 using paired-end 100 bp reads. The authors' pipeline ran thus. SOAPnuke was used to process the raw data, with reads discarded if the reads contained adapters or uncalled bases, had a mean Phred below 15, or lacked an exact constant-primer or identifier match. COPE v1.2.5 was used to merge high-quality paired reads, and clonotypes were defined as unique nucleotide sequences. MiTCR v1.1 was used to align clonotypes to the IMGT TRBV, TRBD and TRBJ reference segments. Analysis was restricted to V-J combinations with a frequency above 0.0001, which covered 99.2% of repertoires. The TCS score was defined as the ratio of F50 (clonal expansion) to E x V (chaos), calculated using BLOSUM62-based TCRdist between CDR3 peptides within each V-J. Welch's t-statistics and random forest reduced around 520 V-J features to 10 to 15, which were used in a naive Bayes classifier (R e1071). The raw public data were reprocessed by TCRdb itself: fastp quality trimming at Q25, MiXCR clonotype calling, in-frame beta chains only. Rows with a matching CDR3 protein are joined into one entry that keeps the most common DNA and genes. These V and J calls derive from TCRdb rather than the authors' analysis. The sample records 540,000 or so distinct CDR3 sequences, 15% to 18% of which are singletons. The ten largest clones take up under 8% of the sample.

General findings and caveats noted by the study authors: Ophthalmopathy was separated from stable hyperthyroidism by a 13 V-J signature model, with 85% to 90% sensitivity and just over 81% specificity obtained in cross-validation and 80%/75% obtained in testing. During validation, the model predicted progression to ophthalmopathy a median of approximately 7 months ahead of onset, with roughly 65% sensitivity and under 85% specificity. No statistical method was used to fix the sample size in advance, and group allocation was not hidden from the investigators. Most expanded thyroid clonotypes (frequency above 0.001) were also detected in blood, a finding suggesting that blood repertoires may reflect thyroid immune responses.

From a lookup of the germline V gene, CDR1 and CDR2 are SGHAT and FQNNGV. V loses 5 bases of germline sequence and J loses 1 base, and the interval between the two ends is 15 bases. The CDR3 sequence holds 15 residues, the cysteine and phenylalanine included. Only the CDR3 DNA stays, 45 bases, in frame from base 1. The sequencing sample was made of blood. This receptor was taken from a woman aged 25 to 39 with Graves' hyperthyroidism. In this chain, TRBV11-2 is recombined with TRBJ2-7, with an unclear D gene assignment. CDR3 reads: CASSPLGASSYEQYF. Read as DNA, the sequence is TGTGCCAGCAGCCCCCTAGGCGCGTCGTCCTACGAGCAGTACTTC.